This T cell receptor (beta chain) came from a study of T cell changes during pregnancy in multiple sclerosis. Germline-derived CDR1 and CDR2 are MGHRA and YSYEKL. The CDR3 sequence is 13 residues long. The V end lost 2 bases, the J end lost 10 bases, and 12 bases lay between the germline ends. Method: immunoSEQ multiplex PCR; TCRdb's copy keeps in-frame clones and lacks some. Here the sample spans roughly 56,000 clones, approximately 88% being singletons. The TCR comes from a female donor with multiple sclerosis, enrolled in a pregnancy study. J is TRBJ2-1 and V is TRBV4-1, with D tentatively TRBD2 (7 bases). Here the sequenced sample was peripheral blood, taken in the first trimester of pregnancy. In DNA, the CDR3 is TGCGCCAGCAGCCAACAACAGGGAGGGGAGCAGTTCTTC. Translating gives CASSQQQGGEQFF.